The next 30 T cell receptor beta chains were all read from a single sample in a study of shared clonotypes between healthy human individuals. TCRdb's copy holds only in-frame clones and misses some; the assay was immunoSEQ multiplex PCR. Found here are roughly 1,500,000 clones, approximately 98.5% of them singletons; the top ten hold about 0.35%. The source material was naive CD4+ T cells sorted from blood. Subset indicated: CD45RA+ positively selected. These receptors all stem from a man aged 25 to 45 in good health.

This CDR3 is CASSLTRARGFF. CDR3 in DNA: TGTGCCAGCAGCTTGACTAGAGCAAGGGGATTCTTC. The chain links TRBV5-6 to TRBJ2-1; tentatively, D is TRBD1 or TRBD2 (5 bases each). Trimming stripped 1 base from V and 16 bases from J, with 15 bases between. Looked up from germline, CDR1 is SGHDT and CDR2 is YYEEEE. This CDR3 is 12 amino acids long.

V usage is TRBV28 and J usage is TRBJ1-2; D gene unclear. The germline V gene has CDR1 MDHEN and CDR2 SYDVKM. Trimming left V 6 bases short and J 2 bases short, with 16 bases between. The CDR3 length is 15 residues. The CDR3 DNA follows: TGTGCCAGCAGCCAAAGGGAGGGTATCAACTATGGCTACACCTTC. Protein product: CASSQREGINYGYTF.

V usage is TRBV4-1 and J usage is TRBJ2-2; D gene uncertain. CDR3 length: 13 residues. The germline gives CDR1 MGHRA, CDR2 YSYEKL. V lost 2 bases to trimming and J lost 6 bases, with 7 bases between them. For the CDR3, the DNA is TGCGCCAGCAGCCAAAGAGTCGCCGGGGAGCTGTTTTTT. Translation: CASSQRVAGELFF.

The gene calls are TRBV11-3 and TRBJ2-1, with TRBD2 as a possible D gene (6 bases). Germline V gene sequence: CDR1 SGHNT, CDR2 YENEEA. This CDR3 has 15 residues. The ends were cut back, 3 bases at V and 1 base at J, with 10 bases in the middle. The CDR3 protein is CASSLGRGSYNEQFF. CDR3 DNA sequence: TGTGCCAGCAGCTTGGGTCGGGGGTCCTACAATGAGCAGTTCTTC.

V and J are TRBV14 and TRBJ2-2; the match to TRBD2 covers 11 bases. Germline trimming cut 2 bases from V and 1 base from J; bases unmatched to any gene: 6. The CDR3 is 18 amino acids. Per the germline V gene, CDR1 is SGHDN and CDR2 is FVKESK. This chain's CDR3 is CASSQPYGTSGNTGELFF. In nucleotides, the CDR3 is TGTGCCAGCAGCCAACCCTACGGGACTAGCGGGAACACCGGGGAGCTGTTTTTT.

In DNA form, the CDR3 reads TGCGCCAGCAGCCCACCATTTAGCGGGAGTCTCCCCGGGGAGCTGTTTTTT. Protein product: CASSPPFSGSLPGELFF. The rearrangement links TRBV4-1 to TRBJ2-2, with 9 bases aligning to TRBD2. CDR1 and CDR2 (germline): MGHRA, YSYEKL. Trimming at V came to 4 bases and at J to 6 bases, leaving 12 bases not matched to a gene. The CDR3 has 17 residues.

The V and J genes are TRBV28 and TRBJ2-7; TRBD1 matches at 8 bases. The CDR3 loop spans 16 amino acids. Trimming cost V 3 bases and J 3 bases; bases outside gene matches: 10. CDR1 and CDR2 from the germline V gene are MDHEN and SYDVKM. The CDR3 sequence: CASSFNTGGHLYEQYF. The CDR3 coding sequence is TGTGCCAGCAGTTTCAATACAGGGGGGCATCTCTACGAGCAGTACTTC.

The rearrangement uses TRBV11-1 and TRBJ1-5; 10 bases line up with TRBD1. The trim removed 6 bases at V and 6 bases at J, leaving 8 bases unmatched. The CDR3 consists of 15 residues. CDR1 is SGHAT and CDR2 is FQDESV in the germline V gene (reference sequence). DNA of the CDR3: TGTGCCAGCAGTACGACAGGGGGCGAAGGTCAGCCCCAGCATTTT. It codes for CASSTTGGEGQPQHF.

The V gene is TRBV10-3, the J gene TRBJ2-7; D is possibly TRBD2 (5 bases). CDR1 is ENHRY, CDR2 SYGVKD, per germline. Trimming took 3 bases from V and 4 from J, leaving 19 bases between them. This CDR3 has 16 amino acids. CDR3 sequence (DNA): TGTGCCATCAGTGACGTGAGGAGACTAATCCGTTACGAGCAGTACTTC. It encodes CAISDVRRLIRYEQYF.

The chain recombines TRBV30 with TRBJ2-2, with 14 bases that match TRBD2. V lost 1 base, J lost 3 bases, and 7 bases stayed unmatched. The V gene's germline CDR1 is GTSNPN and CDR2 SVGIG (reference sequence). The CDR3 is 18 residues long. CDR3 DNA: TGTGCCTGGAGTGCATCGGGACTAGCGGGGGTCGACACCGGGGAGCTGTTTTTT. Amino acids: CAWSASGLAGVDTGELFF.

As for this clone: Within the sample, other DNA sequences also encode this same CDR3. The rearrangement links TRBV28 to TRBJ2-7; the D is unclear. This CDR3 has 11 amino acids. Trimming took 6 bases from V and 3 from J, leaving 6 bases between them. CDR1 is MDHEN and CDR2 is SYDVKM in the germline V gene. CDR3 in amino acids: CASSTLYEQYF. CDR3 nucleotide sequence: TGTGCCAGCAGCACCCTCTACGAGCAGTACTTC.

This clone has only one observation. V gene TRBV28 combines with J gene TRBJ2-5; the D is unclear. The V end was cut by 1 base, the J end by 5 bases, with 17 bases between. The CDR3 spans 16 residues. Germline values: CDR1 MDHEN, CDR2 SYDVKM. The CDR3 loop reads CASSLSRIFPEETQYF. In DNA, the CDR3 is TGTGCCAGCAGTTTATCAAGAATATTCCCCGAGGAGACCCAGTACTTC.

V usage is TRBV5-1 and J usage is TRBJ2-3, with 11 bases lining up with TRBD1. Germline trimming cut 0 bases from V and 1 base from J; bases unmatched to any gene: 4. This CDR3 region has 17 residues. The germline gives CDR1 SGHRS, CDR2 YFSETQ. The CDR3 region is CASSLGTGGSGTDTQYF. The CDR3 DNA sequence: TGCGCCAGCAGCTTGGGGACAGGGGGCTCGGGCACAGATACGCAGTATTTT.

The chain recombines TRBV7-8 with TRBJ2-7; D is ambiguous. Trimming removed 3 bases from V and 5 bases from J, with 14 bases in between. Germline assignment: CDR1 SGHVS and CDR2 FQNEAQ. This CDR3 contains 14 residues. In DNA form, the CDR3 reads TGTGCCAGCAGCTTGTTTCGGCTCCGGGACGAGCAGTACTTC. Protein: CASSLFRLRDEQYF.

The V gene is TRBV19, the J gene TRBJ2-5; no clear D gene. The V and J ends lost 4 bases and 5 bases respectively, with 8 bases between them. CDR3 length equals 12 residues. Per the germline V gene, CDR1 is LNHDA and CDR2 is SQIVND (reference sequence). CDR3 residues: CASSTIIETQYF. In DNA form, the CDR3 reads TGTGCCAGTAGTACCATTATTGAGACCCAGTACTTC.

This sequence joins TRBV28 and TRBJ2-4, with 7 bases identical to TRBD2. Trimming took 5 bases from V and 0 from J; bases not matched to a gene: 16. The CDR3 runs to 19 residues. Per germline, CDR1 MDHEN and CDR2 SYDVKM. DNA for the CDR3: TGTGCCAGCAGTCCCTGGCGGGAGCGGCCCAGAGTAGCCAAAAACATTCAGTACTTC. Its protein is CASSPWRERPRVAKNIQYF. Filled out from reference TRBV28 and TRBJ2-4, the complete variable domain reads DVKVTQSSRYLVKRTGEKVFLECVQDMDHENMFWYRQDPGLGLRLIYFSYDVKMKEKGDIPEGYSVSREKKERFSLILESASTNQTSMYLCASSPWRERPRVAKNIQYFGAGTRLSVL.

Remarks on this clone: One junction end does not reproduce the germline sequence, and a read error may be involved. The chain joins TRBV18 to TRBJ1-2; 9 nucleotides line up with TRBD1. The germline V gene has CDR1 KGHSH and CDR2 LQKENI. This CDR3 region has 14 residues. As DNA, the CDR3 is TGTGCCAGCTCGCCACGGACAGGGGAGCATGGCTACACCTTC. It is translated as CASSPRTGEHGYTF.

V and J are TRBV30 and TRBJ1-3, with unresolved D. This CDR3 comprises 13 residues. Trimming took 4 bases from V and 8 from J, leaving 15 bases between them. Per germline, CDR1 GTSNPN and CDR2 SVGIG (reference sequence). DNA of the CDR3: TGTGCCTGGAAAATTCGTCAGTACGACACCATATATTTT. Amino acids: CAWKIRQYDTIYF.

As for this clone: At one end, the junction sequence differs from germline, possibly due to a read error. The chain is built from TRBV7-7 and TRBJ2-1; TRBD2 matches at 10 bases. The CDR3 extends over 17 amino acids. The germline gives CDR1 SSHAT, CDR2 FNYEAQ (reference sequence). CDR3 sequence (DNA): TGTGCTAGCAGCGGGAACCTAGCGGGAGCAATCTACAATGAGCAGTTCTTC. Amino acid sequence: CASSGNLAGAIYNEQFF.

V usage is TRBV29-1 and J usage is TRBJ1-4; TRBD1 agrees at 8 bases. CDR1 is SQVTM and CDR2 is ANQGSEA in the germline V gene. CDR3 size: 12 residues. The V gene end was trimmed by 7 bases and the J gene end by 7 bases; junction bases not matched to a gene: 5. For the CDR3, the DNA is TGCAGCGCCCGGACAGGGACTGAAAAACTGTTTTTT. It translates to CSARTGTEKLFF.

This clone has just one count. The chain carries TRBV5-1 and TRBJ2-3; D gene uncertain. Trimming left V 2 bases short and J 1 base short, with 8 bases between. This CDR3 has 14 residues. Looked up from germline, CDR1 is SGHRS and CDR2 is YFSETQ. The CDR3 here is CASSFLGGTDTQYF. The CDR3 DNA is TGCGCCAGCAGCTTCCTTGGAGGCACAGATACGCAGTATTTT.

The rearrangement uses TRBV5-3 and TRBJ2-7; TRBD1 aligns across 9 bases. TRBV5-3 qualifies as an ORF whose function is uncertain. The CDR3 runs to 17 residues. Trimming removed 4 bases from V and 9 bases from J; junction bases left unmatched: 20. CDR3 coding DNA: TGTGCCAGAAGCCCACAAAATACCGGGACAGGGTTCGATCGGCAGTACTTC. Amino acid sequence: CARSPQNTGTGFDRQYF.

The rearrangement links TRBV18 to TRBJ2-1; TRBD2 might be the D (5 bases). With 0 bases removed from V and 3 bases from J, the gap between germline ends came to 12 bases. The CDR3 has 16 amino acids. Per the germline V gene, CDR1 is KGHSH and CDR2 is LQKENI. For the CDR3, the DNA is TGTGCCAGCTCACCACCGGCAGGACTCAACTACAATGAGCAGTTCTTC. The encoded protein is CASSPPAGLNYNEQFF.

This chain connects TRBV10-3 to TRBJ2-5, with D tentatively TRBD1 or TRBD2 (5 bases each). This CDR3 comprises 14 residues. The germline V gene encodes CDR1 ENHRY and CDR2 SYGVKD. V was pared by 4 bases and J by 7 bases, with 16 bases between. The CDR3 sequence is CAISVAGTDGTQYF. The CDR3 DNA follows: TGTGCCATCAGTGTAGCAGGGACGGATGGGACCCAGTACTTC.

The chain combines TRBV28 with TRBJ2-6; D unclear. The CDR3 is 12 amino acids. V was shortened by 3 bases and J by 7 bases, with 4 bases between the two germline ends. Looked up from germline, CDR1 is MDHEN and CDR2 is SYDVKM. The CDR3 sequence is CASSFGANVLTF. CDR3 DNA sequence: TGTGCCAGCAGTTTCGGAGCCAACGTCCTGACTTTC.

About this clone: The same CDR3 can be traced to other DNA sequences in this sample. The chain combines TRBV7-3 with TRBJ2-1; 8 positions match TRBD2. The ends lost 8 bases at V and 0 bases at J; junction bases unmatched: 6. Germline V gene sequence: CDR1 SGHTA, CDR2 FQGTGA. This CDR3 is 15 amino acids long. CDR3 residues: CASAGTSGSYNEQFF. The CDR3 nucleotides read TGTGCCAGCGCTGGAACTAGCGGCTCCTACAATGAGCAGTTCTTC.

The CDR3 sequence: CASSLNSGTSYEQYF. Here the CDR3 DNA reads TGCGCCAGCAGCCTAAATAGCGGGACCTCCTACGAGCAGTACTTC. The chain employs TRBV5-1 and TRBJ2-7; 8 bases fit TRBD2. Germline CDR1 is SGHRS and CDR2 is YFSETQ. The junction had 6 bases not matched to a gene; V was cut back by 4 bases and J by 0 bases. This CDR3 comprises 15 residues.

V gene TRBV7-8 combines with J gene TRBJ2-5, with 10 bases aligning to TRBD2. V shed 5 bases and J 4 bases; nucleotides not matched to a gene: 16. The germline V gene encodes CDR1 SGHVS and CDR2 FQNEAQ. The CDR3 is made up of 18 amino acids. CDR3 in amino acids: CASSPPLSGRALGETQYF. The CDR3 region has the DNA TGTGCCAGCAGCCCCCCCCTCAGCGGGAGGGCCCTCGGAGAGACCCAGTACTTC.

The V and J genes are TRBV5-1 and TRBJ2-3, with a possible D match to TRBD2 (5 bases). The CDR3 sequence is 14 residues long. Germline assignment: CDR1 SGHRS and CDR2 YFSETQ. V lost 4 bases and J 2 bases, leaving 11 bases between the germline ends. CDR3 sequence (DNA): TGCGCCAGCAGCCCGGGGTCCTACACAGATACGCAGTATTTT. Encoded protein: CASSPGSYTDTQYF. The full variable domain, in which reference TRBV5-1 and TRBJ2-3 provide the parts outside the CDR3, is KAGVTQTPRYLIKTRGQQVTLSCSPISGHRSVSWYQQTPGQGLQFLFEYFSETQRNKGNFPGRFSGRQFSNSRSEMNVSTLELGDSALYLCASSPGSYTDTQYFGPGTRLTVL.

CDR3 DNA sequence: TGTGCCAGCAGCGTCGGGACTACTCTCACAGATACGCAGTATTTT. It translates to CASSVGTTLTDTQYF. The rearrangement links TRBV9 to TRBJ2-3; 7 nucleotides line up with TRBD2. Germline trimming cut 2 bases from V and 2 bases from J; bases unmatched to any gene: 5. The CDR3 is 15 residues long. The germline V gene has CDR1 SGDLS and CDR2 YYNGEE.